This T cell receptor beta chain originates from a study of human T cells and chemical hapten exposure. Study-wide background: Sensitization employed 2% DPC on 2 cm by 2 cm of upper inner arm skin.

Study-level results: TCRs at high frequency, those above 1 in 1000, did not change with DPC sensitization. Expanded TCRs clustered into significantly more large CDR3 similarity groups than controls, the analysis revealed.

Attachment of unique molecular identifiers to individual cDNA molecules was performed in the library. TCRdb recomputed calls from the RACE reads with MiXCR, one row per CDR3 protein. Here the sample spans 380,000 or so distinct CDR3 sequences, around 5.5% being singletons. This clonotype was found a few times. What it binds is not known. Time point of the sample: pre-sensitization, week 0. Treatment: therapeutic diphenylcyclopropenone sensitization with weekly scalp DPC. The germline V and J ends were trimmed by 2 bases and 5 bases, with 18 bases remaining between them. From germline, CDR1 is SNHLY and CDR2 FYNNEI. The length of the CDR3 is 16 residues.

The clonotype originates from a young woman with alopecia areata. Some clones in this sample may be carry-over from other donors' samples. The J gene is TRBJ1-2, the V gene TRBV2, with D hard to call. Sequences were derived from whole blood, sampled in connection with sensitization to the hapten diphenylcyclopropenone (DPC). The CDR3 loop is CASSEFWAKGPYGYTF. In DNA form, the CDR3 reads TGTGCCAGCAGTGAATTCTGGGCTAAAGGGCCTTATGGCTACACCTTC.